The present TCR beta chain was sequenced within a study of blood T cell repertoires in COVID-19. About the research overall: Spain, Italy and the United States supplied samples that represented acute and convalescent COVID-19. Sample material is recorded as cDNA or gDNA derived from T cells, B-cell-depleted T cells, or PBMCs.

V dropped 7 bases and J dropped 1 base, with 16 bases sitting between them. The CDR3 spans 15 residues. Germline-derived CDR1 and CDR2 are SGHTA and FQGNSA. As processed by the authors: Cell counts per sample came from amplifying reference gene primers. The data were produced by immunoSEQ multiplex PCR, yet TCRdb's version contains in-frame clones alone and is incomplete. That table is the source of V, J and clone size, and D and trimming were worked out from the DNA. The top ten hold 6.5% to 7.5% of the sample, which has 70,000 or so clones, 85% to 90% seen once. The chain has TRBV7-2 and TRBJ1-1; the D gene is possibly TRBD1 (6 bases). This clonotype was sampled from a woman at least 80 years old with active COVID-19. Sample: peripheral blood. This chain's CDR3 is CASNHRVGSNTEAFF. The CDR3 DNA is TGTGCCAGCAATCACAGGGTCGGGTCGAACACTGAAGCTTTCTTT.